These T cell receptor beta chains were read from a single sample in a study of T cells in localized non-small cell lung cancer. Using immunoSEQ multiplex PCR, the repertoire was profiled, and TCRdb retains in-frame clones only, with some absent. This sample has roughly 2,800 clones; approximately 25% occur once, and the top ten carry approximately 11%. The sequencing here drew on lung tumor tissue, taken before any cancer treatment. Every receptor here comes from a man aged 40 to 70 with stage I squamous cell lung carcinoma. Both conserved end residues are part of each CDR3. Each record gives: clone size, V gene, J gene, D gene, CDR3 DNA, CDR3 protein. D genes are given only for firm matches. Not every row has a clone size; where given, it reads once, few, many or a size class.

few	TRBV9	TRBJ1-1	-	TGTGCCAGCAGCCCCCGAGACACTGAAGCTTTCTTT	CASSPRDTEAFF
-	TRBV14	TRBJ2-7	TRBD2	TGTGCCAGCAGCTCTAGCGGGGGGGCCGAGCAGTACTTC	CASSSSGGAEQYF
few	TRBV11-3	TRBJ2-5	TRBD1	TGTGCCAGCAGCTCAGAAGGGACAGGGGTCCAAGAGACCCAGTACTTC	CASSSEGTGVQETQYF
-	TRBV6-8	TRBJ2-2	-	TGTGCCAGCAGTTACGAGGGGCTAAGGGAGCTGTTTTTT	CASSYEGLRELFF
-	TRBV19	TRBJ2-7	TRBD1	TGTGCCAGTAGTATACAGGGGGTCTACGAGCAGTACTTC	CASSIQGVYEQYF
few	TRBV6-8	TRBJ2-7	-	TGTGCCAGCAGTTACTCCGACGGGTACTACGAGCAGTACTTC	CASSYSDGYYEQYF
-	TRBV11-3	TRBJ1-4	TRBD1	TGTGCCAGCAGCTTAGATCGAGAGACAGGGGGGCGTGAAAAACTGTTTTTT	CASSLDRETGGREKLFF
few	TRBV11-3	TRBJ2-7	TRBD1	TGTGCCAGCAGCCCAGACAGGGCTGCCTACGAGCAGTACTTC	CASSPDRAAYEQYF
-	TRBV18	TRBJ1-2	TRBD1	TGTGCCAGCTCACGGACAGGGGGCTATGGCTACACCTTC	CASSRTGGYGYTF
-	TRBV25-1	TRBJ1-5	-	TGTGCCAGCAGTGTGAGGGGCTACGGCAGCAATCAGCCCCAGCATTTT	CASSVRGYGSNQPQHF
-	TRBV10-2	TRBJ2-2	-	TGCGCCAGCAGAACAGAGGATCGCACCGGGGAGCTGTTTTTT	CASRTEDRTGELFF
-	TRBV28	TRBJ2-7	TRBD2	TGTGCCAGCAGCTCACGGGGGGGCATCGACGAGCAGTACTTC	CASSSRGGIDEQYF
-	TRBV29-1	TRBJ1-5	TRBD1	TGCAGCGTCACGACAGGGAACAATCAGCCCCAGCATTTT	CSVTTGNNQPQHF
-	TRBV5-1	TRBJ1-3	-	TGCGCCAGCAGCCGATGGGCCCGGAGCTCTGGAAACACCATATATTTT	CASSRWARSSGNTIYF
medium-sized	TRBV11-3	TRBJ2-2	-	TGTGCCAGCAGCTTCAGCCAGGGGACCGGGGAGCTGTTTTTT	CASSFSQGTGELFF
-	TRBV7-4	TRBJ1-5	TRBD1	TGTGCCAGCAGCCCGGGACAGAATCAGCCCCAGCATTTT	CASSPGQNQPQHF
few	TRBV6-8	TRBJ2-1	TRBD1	TGTGCCAGCAGTACGCCGGGACAGGGACGGAATGAGCAGTTCTTC	CASSTPGQGRNEQFF
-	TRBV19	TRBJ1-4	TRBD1	TGTGCCAGTAGGCTGGACAGGGCCTCCGAAAAACTGTTTTTT	CASRLDRASEKLFF
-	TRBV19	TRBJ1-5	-	TGTGCCAGTAGTATGAGGGGTAACCAGCCCCAGCATTTT	CASSMRGNQPQHF
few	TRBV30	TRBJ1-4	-	TGTGCCGGAAGGGGTGCGGGTAATGAAAAACTGTTTTTT	CAGRGAGNEKLFF
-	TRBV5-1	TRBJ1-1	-	TGCGCCAGCAGCTTGGGGGGAAGGCAGACTGAAGCTTTCTTT	CASSLGGRQTEAFF
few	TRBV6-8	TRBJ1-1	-	TGTGCCAGCGCGGGGGGCCGAGTCACTGAAGCTTTCTTT	CASAGGRVTEAFF
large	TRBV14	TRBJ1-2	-	TGTGCCAGCAGCCAAGACAGGGTATATGGCTACACCTTC	CASSQDRVYGYTF
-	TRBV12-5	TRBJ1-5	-	TGTGCTAGTGCCATCCCCCAGGCGGCCCAGCATTTT	CASAIPQAAQHF
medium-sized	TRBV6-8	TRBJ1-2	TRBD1	TGTGCCAGCAGCCTCAAGACAGGGGTGGGAAGCTATGGCTACACCTTC	CASSLKTGVGSYGYTF
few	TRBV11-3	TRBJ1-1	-	TGTGCCAGCAGCTTGAGCACACTAAGGGACACTGAAGCTTTCTTT	CASSLSTLRDTEAFF
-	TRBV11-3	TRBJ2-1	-	TGTGCCAGCAGCCGCCTCTGGGGTAGCAGCAATGAGCAGTTCTTC	CASSRLWGSSNEQFF
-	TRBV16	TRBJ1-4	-	TGTGCCAGCACCCGATTGGGAAAACTGTTTTTT	CASTRLGKLFF
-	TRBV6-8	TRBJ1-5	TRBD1	TGTGCCAGCATATCAGGGGGCGGCAATCAGCCCCAGCATTTT	CASISGGGNQPQHF
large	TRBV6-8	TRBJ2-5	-	TGTGCCAGCAGTCCCCATTCGGGACACTCCCAAGAGACCCAGTACTTC	CASSPHSGHSQETQYF
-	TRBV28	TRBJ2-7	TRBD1	TGTGCCAGCAGTTCAGGGGGTTACTACGAGCAGTACTTC	CASSSGGYYEQYF
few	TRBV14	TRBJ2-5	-	TGTGCCAGCAGCCAAAACCCCCAGGTTTGGGAGACCCAGTACTTC	CASSQNPQVWETQYF
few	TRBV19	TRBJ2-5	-	TGTGCCAGTAGCCGGGACCTGGAAGAGACCCAGTACTTC	CASSRDLEETQYF
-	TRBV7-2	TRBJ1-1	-	TGTGCCAGCAGCTTAGGAAAGGACACTGAAGCTTTCTTT	CASSLGKDTEAFF
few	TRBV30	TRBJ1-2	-	TGTGCCTGGAGTGTAAAAAGGGGCGATATGTATGGCTACACCTTC	CAWSVKRGDMYGYTF
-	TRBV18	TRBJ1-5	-	TGTGCCAGCTCAACCTCAACAGGGAATAGCAATCAGCCCCAGCATTTT	CASSTSTGNSNQPQHF
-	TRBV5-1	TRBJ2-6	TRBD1	TGCGCCAGCAGGATGGGACAGGGCGCCCTCTCTGGGGCCAACGTCCTGACTTTC	CASRMGQGALSGANVLTF
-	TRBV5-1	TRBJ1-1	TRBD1	TGCGCCAGCAGCCTAGGGACAGTACAAAACACTGAAGCTTTCTTT	CASSLGTVQNTEAFF
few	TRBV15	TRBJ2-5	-	TGTGCCACCAGCAGTAGGGGGGGCAGAGAGACCCAGTACTTC	CATSSRGGRETQYF
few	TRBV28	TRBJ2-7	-	TGTGCCAGCAGTTTGGACCAGGACGAGCAGTACTTC	CASSLDQDEQYF
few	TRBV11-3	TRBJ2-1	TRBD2	TGTGCCAGCAGCTCCGTGCCGGGGGGGGTCAATGAGCAGTTCTTC	CASSSVPGGVNEQFF
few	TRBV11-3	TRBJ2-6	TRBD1	TGTGCCAGCAGCTGGGGACAGCACTCTGGGGCCAACGTCCTGACTTTC	CASSWGQHSGANVLTF
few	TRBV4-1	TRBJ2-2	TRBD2	TGCGCCAGCAGCCCCGTCGGGGGGGACACCGGGGAGCTGTTTTTT	CASSPVGGDTGELFF
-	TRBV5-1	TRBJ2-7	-	TGCGCCAGCAGCTTGCAGGGGACGGGATCCTACGAGCAGTACTTC	CASSLQGTGSYEQYF
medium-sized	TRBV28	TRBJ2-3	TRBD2	TGTGCCAGCAGTTTAGGGCTAGCGGGGAGATACCACACAGATACGCAGTATTTT	CASSLGLAGRYHTDTQYF
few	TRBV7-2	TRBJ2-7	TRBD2	TGTGCCAGCAGCCGCGGACTAGACTACGAGCAGTACTTC	CASSRGLDYEQYF
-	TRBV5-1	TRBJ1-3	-	TGCGCCAGCAGCAAAGACCCAAGCTCTGGAAACACCATATATTTT	CASSKDPSSGNTIYF
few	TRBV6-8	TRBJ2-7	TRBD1	TGTGCCAGCAGTGGCACAGGGGGCCACTCCTACGAGCAGTACTTC	CASSGTGGHSYEQYF
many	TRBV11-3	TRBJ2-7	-	TGTGCCAGCAGCTTACTGGGGGGAACCTACGAGCAGTACTTC	CASSLLGGTYEQYF